The 24 T cell receptor beta chains below were found in one sample sequenced in a study of blood T cell repertoires in COVID-19. Sequencing used immunoSEQ multiplex PCR; TCRdb keeps in-frame clones, though not all of them. The sample includes roughly 150,000 clones, about 89% seen only once; the top ten take about 3%. What was sequenced was peripheral blood. The receptors shown here come from a man aged 60 to 69 with acute or convalescent COVID-19.

The chain employs TRBV7-8 and TRBJ1-2, with no clear D. Germline lookup yields CDR1 SGHVS and CDR2 FQNEAQ. V dropped 4 bases and J dropped 4 bases, with 13 bases sitting between them. The CDR3 runs to 14 residues. The CDR3 protein is CASSSRTASYGYTF. The CDR3 nucleotides read TGTGCCAGCAGCTCCCGGACTGCCAGCTATGGCTACACCTTC. Looking up the rest from reference TRBV7-8 and TRBJ1-2 gives the full variable domain: GAGVSQSPRYKVAKRGQDVALRCDPISGHVSLFWYQQALGQGPEFLTYFQNEAQLDKSGLPSDRFFAERPEGSVSTLKIQRTQQEDSAVYLCASSSRTASYGYTFGSGTRLTVV.

V is TRBV6-1 and J is TRBJ1-1; 8 nucleotides line up with TRBD1. Germline V CDR1 and CDR2: MNHNS, SASEGT. V lost 3 bases, J lost 6 bases, and 9 bases stayed unmatched. CDR3 length equals 15 residues. CDR3 region: CASSDTRGRGPEAFF. The CDR3 DNA sequence: TGTGCCAGCAGTGACACCAGGGGGCGAGGGCCTGAAGCTTTCTTT.

The CDR3 DNA sequence: TGTGCCAGCAGTGAAGCGTGGGCCGCCTACGAGCAGTACTTC. Encoded protein: CASSEAWAAYEQYF. V usage is TRBV2 and J usage is TRBJ2-7; unclear D gene. The CDR3 loop spans 14 amino acids. Looked up from germline, CDR1 is SNHLY and CDR2 is FYNNEI. Deletions cut 0 bases from V and 2 bases from J, with 8 bases between.

The rearrangement links TRBV4-1 to TRBJ2-2, with a weak D call TRBD1 (6 bases). CDR1 and CDR2 (germline): MGHRA, YSYEKL. The V gene lost 2 bases and the J gene lost 4 bases, with 11 bases spanning the gap. CDR3 length equals 15 residues. The CDR3 spells CASSQLDSPTGELFF. As DNA, the CDR3 is TGCGCCAGCAGCCAACTGGACAGTCCCACCGGGGAGCTGTTTTTT.

This clone was observed a handful of times. This rearrangement joins TRBV30 to TRBJ1-2, with D unclear. Germline CDR1 and CDR2: GTSNPN and SVGIG (reference sequence). Between the trimmed V and J ends, which lost 2 bases and 4 bases, there was a span of 8 bases. The CDR3 loop spans 12 amino acids. DNA of the CDR3: TGTGCCTGGAGTACGATAGCCTATGGCTACACCTTC. Protein sequence: CAWSTIAYGYTF.

The chain employs TRBV6-5 and TRBJ2-3, with a possible D match to TRBD2 (6 bases). This CDR3 spans 14 amino acids. CDR1 is MNHEY, CDR2 SVGAGI, per germline. V lost 3 bases, J lost 3 bases, and 10 bases lay in between. The CDR3 bases are TGTGCCAGCAGTTATCTCGGGGGTACAGATACGCAGTATTTT. Translating it yields CASSYLGGTDTQYF.

The CDR3 loop is CASRFLETQYF. CDR3 DNA: TGTGCCAGTAGGTTCCTAGAGACCCAGTACTTC. The rearrangement joins TRBV19 to TRBJ2-5; D is ambiguous. This CDR3 is built from 11 residues. Germline V gene sequence: CDR1 LNHDA, CDR2 SQIVND (reference sequence). V was clipped by 6 bases and J by 4 bases, with 6 bases between them.

This clone was seen a handful of times. The rearrangement links TRBV18 to TRBJ1-1, with 7 positions matching TRBD1. CDR3 length: 17 amino acids. Germline V gene sequence: CDR1 KGHSH, CDR2 LQKENI. Unmatched junction bases numbered 11, after V lost 3 bases and J lost 1 base. The CDR3: CASSPINLGQANTEAFF. The DNA of the CDR3 is TGTGCCAGCTCACCCATTAACCTAGGACAGGCGAACACTGAAGCTTTCTTT.

The rearrangement links TRBV30 to TRBJ2-6, with D unclear. CDR1 and CDR2 from the germline V gene are GTSNPN and SVGIG (reference sequence). V lost 3 bases and J 3 bases, leaving 18 bases between the germline ends. The CDR3 is 17 amino acids. In DNA, the CDR3 is TGTGCCTGGAGCCCGAGGATGTCGGGTTATGGGGCCAACGTCCTGACTTTC. It is translated as CAWSPRMSGYGANVLTF.

The genes are TRBV5-8 and TRBJ2-7; 9 bases are a match to TRBD1. The J segment lost 5 bases and the V segment lost 4 bases, leaving 7 bases of the junction unmatched. CDR3 length: 14 residues. The germline CDR1 and CDR2 sequences are SGHTS and YDEGEE. The CDR3 bases are TGTGCCAGCAGCCGCAAGGGACAGGGTAACGAGCAGTACTTC. Amino acid sequence: CASSRKGQGNEQYF.

The chain employs TRBV5-1 and TRBJ2-1; 9 nucleotides line up with TRBD2. This CDR3 is 16 amino acids long. Per the germline V gene, CDR1 is SGHRS and CDR2 is YFSETQ. V lost 4 bases to trimming and J lost 0 bases; unmatched junction nucleotides: 5. The CDR3 coding sequence is TGCGCCAGCAGCACCCGACTAGCGGCCTCCTACAATGAGCAGTTCTTC. Translated: CASSTRLAASYNEQFF. The full variable domain, with the rest looked up from reference TRBV5-1 and TRBJ2-1, is KAGVTQTPRYLIKTRGQQVTLSCSPISGHRSVSWYQQTPGQGLQFLFEYFSETQRNKGNFPGRFSGRQFSNSRSEMNVSTLELGDSALYLCASSTRLAASYNEQFFGPGTRLTVL.

The chain links TRBV5-5 to TRBJ1-2; TRBD1 agrees at 7 bases. The CDR3 totals 16 residues. Germline values: CDR1 SGHKS, CDR2 YYEKEE (reference sequence). Losses at the gene ends were 2 bases for V and 2 bases for J; bases not matched to a gene: 9. The CDR3 sequence: CASSLGPGGTNYGYTF. DNA of the CDR3: TGTGCCAGCAGCTTAGGGCCAGGGGGGACAAACTATGGCTACACCTTC. Full variable domain (remainder filled in from reference TRBV5-5 and TRBJ1-2): DAGVTQSPTHLIKTRGQQVTLRCSPISGHKSVSWYQQVLGQGPQFIFQYYEKEERGRGNFPDRFSARQFPNYSSELNVNALLLGDSALYLCASSLGPGGTNYGYTFGSGTRLTVV.

The chain links TRBV6-5 to TRBJ1-2; the D gene is possibly TRBD1 (6 bases). The CDR3 loop spans 15 amino acids. Trimming left V 0 bases short and J 8 bases short, with 16 bases between. Per germline, CDR1 MNHEY and CDR2 SVGAGI. Here the CDR3 DNA reads TGTGCCAGCAGTTACTCTATCGACGCCAGGGGAGGCTACACCTTC. Encoded protein: CASSYSIDARGGYTF.

The V call is TRBV30, the J call TRBJ2-3; 8 bases are shared with TRBD2. The ends lost 8 bases at V and 5 bases at J; junction bases unmatched: 6. The length of the CDR3 is 12 residues. The germline V gene has CDR1 GTSNPN and CDR2 SVGIG (reference sequence). The CDR3 DNA reads TGTGCCCTGGCGGGAGGTATAGATACGCAGTATTTT. This sequence encodes CALAGGIDTQYF.

This chain uses TRBV4-3 with TRBJ1-1; D may be TRBD1 (6 bases). The CDR3 contains 15 residues. Trimming left V 4 bases short and J 0 bases short, with 12 bases between. CDR1 is LGHNA, CDR2 YSLEER, per germline. CDR3 residues: CASSRTGTMNTEAFF. As DNA, the CDR3 is TGCGCCAGCAGCCGAACCGGGACAATGAACACTGAAGCTTTCTTT.

This sequence joins TRBV6-5 and TRBJ1-5, with 7 bases matching TRBD1. Unmatched junction bases numbered 8, after V lost 6 bases and J lost 6 bases. The CDR3 is 14 amino acids. Germline-derived CDR1 and CDR2 are MNHEY and SVGAGI. The CDR3 DNA reads as TGTGCCAGCAGCCGCGGAGGGGGCGGTCAGCCCCAGCATTTT. It yields the protein CASSRGGGGQPQHF.

The V call is TRBV5-4, the J call TRBJ1-2; D is uncertain. The CDR3 has 15 amino acids. Germline lookup yields CDR1 SGHNT and CDR2 YYREEE (reference sequence). Between the trimmed V and J ends, which lost 4 bases and 3 bases, there was a span of 16 bases. The CDR3 nucleotides are TGTGCCAGCAGCCCGTCGAATGGCCTAGACTATGGCTACACCTTC. It specifies CASSPSNGLDYGYTF.

This rearrangement joins TRBV20-1 to TRBJ1-1; D may be TRBD1 (5 bases). The CDR3 runs to 11 residues. Trimming took 3 bases from V and 10 from J, leaving 12 bases between them. CDR1 DFQATT and CDR2 SNEGSKA come from the germline V gene (reference sequence). The CDR3 sequence is CSASTGTLAFF. The CDR3 region has the DNA TGCAGTGCTAGTACCGGGACTTTAGCTTTCTTT.

This clone was observed a few times. The rearrangement uses TRBV5-1 and TRBJ2-7, with D perhaps matching TRBD2 (6 bases). Per the germline V gene, CDR1 is SGHRS and CDR2 is YFSETQ. The CDR3 has 12 residues. Trimming cost V 6 bases and J 6 bases, with 13 bases left between them. CDR3 loop: CASTWDFGEQYF. In DNA form, the CDR3 reads TGCGCCAGCACATGGGACTTCGGCGAGCAGTACTTC.

The chain carries TRBV6-2 or TRBV6-3 and TRBJ1-2; TRBD1 matches at 7 bases. Trimming cost V 6 bases and J 8 bases; bases outside gene matches: 18. Germline V gene lookup returns CDR1 MNHEY and CDR2 SVGEGT. The CDR3 has 16 amino acids. CDR3 nucleotide sequence: TGTGCCAGCAGCCTTACGGGGACAGCTGTTTTTGGGGGCTACACCTTC. This encodes CASSLTGTAVFGGYTF.

The chain joins TRBV7-9 to TRBJ2-7; TRBD2 is a possible D gene (7 bases). Germline CDR1 and CDR2: SEHNR and FQNEAQ (reference sequence). V shed 10 bases and J shed 5 bases, with 12 bases lying between them. CDR3 length: 11 residues. The CDR3 sequence: CATKGGDEQYF. The CDR3 DNA is TGTGCCACCAAGGGGGGGGACGAGCAGTACTTC. The complete variable domain, with remaining parts taken from reference TRBV7-9 and TRBJ2-7, reads DTGVSQNPRHKITKRGQNVTFRCDPISEHNRLYWYRQTLGQGPEFLTYFQNEAQLEKSRLLSDRFSAERPKGSFSTLEIQRTEQGDSAMYLCATKGGDEQYFGPGTRLTVT.

The chain couples TRBV6-5 to TRBJ2-7, with 10 bases matching TRBD1. CDR1 and CDR2 (germline): MNHEY, SVGAGI. Unmatched junction bases numbered 9, after V lost 7 bases and J lost 6 bases. The CDR3 runs 14 residues. This chain's CDR3 is CASTTGQGKSEQYF. CDR3 DNA: TGTGCCAGCACTACGGGACAGGGGAAGAGCGAGCAGTACTTC.

This chain uses TRBV6-5 with TRBJ2-2, with a possible D match to TRBD2 (6 bases). Germline CDR1 MNHEY, CDR2 SVGAGI. The CDR3 extends over 14 amino acids. V was trimmed by 6 bases and J by 1 base, leaving 9 bases between them. The CDR3 here is CASRPGLNTGELFF. The CDR3 DNA follows: TGTGCCAGCAGGCCGGGACTGAACACCGGGGAGCTGTTTTTT.

The gene calls are TRBV6-5 and TRBJ2-7, with 12 bases matching TRBD2. CDR3 length: 15 amino acids. Germline loops: CDR1 MNHEY, CDR2 SVGAGI. Trimming cost V 7 bases and J 6 bases; bases outside gene matches: 10. As DNA, the CDR3 is TGTGCCAGCAAGAGCCTAGCGGGGGGGCATCGCGAGCAGTACTTC. Translation: CASKSLAGGHREQYF.